This record concerns one T cell receptor beta chain sequence. Its specificity is not known. The data were taken from a study of OX40 agonist ivuxolimab in advanced cancers. Study context: Dose-escalation patients suffered from hepatocellular carcinoma, melanoma, renal cell or head and neck cancer. One hepatocellular carcinoma and two cutaneous melanoma patients partially responded.

The study, taken as a whole, reports: Partial responders receiving 0.1-3.0 mg/kg showed among the lowest clonal expansion.

The CDR3 totals 18 residues. Germline trimming cut 5 bases from V and 4 bases from J; bases unmatched to any gene: 17. CDR1 and CDR2 from the germline V gene are SGHTA and FQGTGA. Measured with immunoSEQ multiplex PCR; TCRdb has only the in-frame clones, and not every one. The sample includes around 35,000 clones, 81% of them seen just once. This specimen consisted of CD4+ or CD8+ T cells sorted from blood, obtained in a trial of the OX40 agonist ivuxolimab. The chain links TRBV7-3 to TRBJ2-3, with 8 bases identical to TRBD2. The receptor's source is an adult with an advanced solid tumor such as melanoma, head and neck, liver or kidney cancer. As DNA, the CDR3 is TGTGCCAGCAGCCTAAATGGGGTAGCGGGAATGGGGCCAGATACGCAGTATTTT. This translates into CASSLNGVAGMGPDTQYF.